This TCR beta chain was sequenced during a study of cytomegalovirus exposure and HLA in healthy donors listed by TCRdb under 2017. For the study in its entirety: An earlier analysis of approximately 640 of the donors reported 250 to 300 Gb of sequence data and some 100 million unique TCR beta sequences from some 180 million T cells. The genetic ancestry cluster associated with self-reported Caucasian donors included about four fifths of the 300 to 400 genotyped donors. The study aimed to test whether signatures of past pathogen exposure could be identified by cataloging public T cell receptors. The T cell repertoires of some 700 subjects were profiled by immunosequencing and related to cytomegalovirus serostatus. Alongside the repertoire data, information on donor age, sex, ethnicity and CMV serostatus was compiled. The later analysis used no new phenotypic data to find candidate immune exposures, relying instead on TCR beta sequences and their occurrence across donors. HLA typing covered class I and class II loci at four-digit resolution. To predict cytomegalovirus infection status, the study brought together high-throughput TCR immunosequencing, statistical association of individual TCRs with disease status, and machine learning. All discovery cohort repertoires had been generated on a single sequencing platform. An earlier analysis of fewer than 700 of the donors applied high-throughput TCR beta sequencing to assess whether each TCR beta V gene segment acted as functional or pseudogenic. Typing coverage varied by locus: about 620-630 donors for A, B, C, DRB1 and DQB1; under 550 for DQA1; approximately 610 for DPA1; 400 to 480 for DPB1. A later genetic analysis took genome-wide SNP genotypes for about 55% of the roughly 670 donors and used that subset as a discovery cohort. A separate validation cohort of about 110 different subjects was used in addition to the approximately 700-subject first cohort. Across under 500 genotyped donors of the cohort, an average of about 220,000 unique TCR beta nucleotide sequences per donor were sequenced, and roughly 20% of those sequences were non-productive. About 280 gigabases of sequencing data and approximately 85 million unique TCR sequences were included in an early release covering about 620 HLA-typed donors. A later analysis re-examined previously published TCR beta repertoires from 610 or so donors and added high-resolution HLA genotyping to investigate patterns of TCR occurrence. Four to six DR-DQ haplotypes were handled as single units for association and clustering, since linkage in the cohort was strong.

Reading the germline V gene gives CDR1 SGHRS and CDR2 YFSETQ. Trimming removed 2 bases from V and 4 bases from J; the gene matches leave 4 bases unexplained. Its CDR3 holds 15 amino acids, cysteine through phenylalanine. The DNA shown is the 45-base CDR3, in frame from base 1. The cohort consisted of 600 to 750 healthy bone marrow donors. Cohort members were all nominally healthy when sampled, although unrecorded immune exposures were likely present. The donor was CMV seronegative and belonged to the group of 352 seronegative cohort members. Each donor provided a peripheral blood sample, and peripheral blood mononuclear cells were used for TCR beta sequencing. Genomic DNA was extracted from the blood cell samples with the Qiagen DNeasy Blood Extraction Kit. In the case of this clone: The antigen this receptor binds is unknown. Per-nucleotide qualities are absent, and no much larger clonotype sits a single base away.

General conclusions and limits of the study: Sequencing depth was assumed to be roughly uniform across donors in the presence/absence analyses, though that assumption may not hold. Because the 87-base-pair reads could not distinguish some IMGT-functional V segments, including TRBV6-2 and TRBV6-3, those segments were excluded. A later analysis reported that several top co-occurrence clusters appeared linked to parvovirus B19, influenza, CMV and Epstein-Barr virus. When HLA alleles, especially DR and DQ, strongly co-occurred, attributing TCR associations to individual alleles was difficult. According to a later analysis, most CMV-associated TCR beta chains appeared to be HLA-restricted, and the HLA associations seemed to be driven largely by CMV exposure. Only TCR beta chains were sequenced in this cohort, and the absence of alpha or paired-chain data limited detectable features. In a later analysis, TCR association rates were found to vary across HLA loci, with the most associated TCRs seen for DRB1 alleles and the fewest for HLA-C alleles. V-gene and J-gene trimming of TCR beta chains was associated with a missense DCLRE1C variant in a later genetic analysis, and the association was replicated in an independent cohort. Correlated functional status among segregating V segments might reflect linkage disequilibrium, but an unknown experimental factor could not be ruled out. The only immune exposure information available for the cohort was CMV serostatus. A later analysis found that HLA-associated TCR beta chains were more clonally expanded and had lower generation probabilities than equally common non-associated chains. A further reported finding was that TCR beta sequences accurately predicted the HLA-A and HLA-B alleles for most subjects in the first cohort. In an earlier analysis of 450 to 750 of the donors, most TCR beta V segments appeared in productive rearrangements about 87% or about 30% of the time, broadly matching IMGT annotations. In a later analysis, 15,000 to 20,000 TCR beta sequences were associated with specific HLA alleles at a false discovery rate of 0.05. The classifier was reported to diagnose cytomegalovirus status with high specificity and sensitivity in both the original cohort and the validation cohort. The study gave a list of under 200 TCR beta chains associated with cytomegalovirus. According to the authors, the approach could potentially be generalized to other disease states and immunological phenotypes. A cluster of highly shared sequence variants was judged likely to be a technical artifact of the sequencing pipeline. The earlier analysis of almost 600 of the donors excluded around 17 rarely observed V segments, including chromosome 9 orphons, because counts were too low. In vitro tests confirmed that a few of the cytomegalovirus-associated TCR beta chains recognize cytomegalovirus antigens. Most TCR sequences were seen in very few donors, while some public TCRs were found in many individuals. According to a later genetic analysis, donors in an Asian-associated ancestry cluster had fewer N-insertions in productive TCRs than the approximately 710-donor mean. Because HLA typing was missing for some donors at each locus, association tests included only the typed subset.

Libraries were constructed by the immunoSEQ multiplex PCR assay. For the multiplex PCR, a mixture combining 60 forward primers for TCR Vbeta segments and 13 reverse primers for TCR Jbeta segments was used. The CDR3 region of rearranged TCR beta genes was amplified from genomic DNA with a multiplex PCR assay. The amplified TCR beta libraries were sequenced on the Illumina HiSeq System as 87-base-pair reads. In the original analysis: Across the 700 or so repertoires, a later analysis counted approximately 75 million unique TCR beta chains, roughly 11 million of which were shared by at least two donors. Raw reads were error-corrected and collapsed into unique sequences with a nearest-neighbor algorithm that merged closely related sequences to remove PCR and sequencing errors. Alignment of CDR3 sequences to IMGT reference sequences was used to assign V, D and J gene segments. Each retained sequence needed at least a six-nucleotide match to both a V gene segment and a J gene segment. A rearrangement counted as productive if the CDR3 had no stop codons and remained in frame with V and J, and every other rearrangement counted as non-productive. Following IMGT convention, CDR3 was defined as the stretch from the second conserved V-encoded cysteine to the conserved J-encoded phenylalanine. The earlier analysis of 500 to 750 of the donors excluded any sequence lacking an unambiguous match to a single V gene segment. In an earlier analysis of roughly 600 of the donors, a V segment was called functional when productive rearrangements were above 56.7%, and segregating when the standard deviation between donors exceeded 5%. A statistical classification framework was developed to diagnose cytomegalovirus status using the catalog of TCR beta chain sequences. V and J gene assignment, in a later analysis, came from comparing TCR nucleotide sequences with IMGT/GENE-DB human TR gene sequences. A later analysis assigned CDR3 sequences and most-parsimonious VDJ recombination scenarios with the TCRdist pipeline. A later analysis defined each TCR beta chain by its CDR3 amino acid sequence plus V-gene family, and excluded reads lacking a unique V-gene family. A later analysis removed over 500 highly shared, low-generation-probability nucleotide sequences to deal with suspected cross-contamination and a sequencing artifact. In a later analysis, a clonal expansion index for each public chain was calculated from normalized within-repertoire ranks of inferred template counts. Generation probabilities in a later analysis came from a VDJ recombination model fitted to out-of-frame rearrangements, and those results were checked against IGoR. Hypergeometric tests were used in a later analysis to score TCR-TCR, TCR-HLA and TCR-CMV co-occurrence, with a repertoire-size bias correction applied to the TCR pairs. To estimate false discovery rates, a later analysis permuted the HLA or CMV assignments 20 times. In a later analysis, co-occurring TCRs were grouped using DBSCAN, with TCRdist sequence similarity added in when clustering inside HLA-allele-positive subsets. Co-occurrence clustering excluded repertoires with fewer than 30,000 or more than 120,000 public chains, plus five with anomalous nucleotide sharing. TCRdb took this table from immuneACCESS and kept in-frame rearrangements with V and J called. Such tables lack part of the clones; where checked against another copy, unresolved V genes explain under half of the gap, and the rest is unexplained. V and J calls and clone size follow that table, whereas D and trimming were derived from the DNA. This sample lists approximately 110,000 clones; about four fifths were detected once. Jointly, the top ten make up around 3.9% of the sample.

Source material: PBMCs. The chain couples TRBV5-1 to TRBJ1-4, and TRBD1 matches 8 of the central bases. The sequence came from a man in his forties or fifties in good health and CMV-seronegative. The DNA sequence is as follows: TGCGCCAGCAGCTTACGGACAGGGTTTAATGAAAAACTGTTTTTT. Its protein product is CASSLRTGFNEKLFF.